These 5 T cell receptor beta chains share one sample of origin, sequenced in a study of OX40 agonist ivuxolimab in advanced cancers. The protocol was immunoSEQ multiplex PCR, while the TCRdb copy is restricted to in-frame clones and leaves out a portion. This sample has tens of thousands of clones, with 80% to 85% found just once. The specimen comprised CD4+ or CD8+ T cells sorted from blood, sampled in a trial of the OX40 agonist ivuxolimab. These receptors were taken from an adult with an advanced solid tumor such as melanoma, head and neck, liver or kidney cancer.

The chain has TRBV5-1 and TRBJ2-3; 12 bases match TRBD2. The CDR3 contains 16 residues. The germline CDR1 and CDR2 sequences are SGHRS and YFSETQ. The V segment lost 3 bases and the J segment 2 bases; nucleotides outside the gene matches: 4. CDR3 sequence reads: CASSYLAGGPTDTQYF. Written as DNA, the CDR3 is TGCGCCAGCAGCTATCTAGCGGGGGGGCCCACAGATACGCAGTATTTT.

This chain joins TRBV5-1 and TRBJ1-3, with 9 bases lining up with TRBD1. From germline, CDR1 is SGHRS and CDR2 YFSETQ. The CDR3 contains 17 residues. After removal of 0 bases from V and 2 bases from J, the junction contained 6 bases not matched to a gene. The CDR3 spells CASSLGLQGATGNTIYF. The CDR3 nucleotides are TGCGCCAGCAGCTTGGGGCTACAGGGGGCCACTGGAAACACCATATATTTT.

This chain links TRBV7-2 with TRBJ2-7; TRBD1 aligns across 7 bases. Per the germline V gene, CDR1 is SGHTA and CDR2 is FQGNSA. The CDR3 extends over 14 amino acids. The V segment lost 4 bases and the J segment 2 bases; nucleotides outside the gene matches: 5. This chain's CDR3 is CASSSRQGPYEQYF. Written as DNA, the CDR3 is TGTGCCAGCAGCTCCCGACAGGGCCCCTACGAGCAGTACTTC.

The chain combines TRBV28 with TRBJ1-5, with TRBD1 matching 7 bases. V shed 11 bases and J 4 bases; nucleotides not matched to a gene: 11. The V gene's germline CDR1 is MDHEN and CDR2 SYDVKM. CDR3 length: 14 residues. The CDR3 DNA sequence: TGTGCCGCAAGGAGGGGGACAGATAATCAGCCCCAGCATTTT. As protein: CAARRGTDNQPQHF.

V usage is TRBV6-1 and J usage is TRBJ1-5, with D perhaps TRBD1 (6 bases). The CDR3 extends over 14 amino acids. CDR1 and CDR2 (germline): MNHNS, SASEGT. Trimming shortened V by 6 bases and J by 2 bases, and 11 bases separated the two germline ends. The CDR3 is CASSYRQGNQPQHF. In DNA form, the CDR3 reads TGTGCCAGCAGCTACAGACAGGGCAATCAGCCCCAGCATTTT.